This T cell receptor beta chain appears in the sequencing data of a study of T cells in Graves' hyperthyroidism and ophthalmopathy. The V gene's germline CDR1 is SGHVS and CDR2 FNYEAQ. The CDR3 runs to 13 residues. The V and J ends lost 4 bases and 7 bases respectively, with 13 bases between them. This clonotype was seen ten or more times. What was amplified from RNA transcripts were TCR beta CDR3 regions. Primed by the HTBI set, a first-round RT-PCR was run on the TCR CDR3. A single record per CDR3 protein comes from TCRdb applying MiXCR to the multiplex PCR reads. The table includes approximately 590,000 distinct CDR3 sequences, approximately 14% detected once.

The chain employs TRBV7-6 and TRBJ1-2, with D possibly TRBD1 on 5 matching bases. The TCR originated in a woman aged 25 to 45 with Graves' hyperthyroidism. Sequencing was carried out using blood. This CDR3 reads CASSSDGGGGYTF. CDR3 nucleotide sequence: TGTGCCAGCAGCTCGGACGGGGGAGGTGGCTACACCTTC. Drawing the rest from reference TRBV7-6 and TRBJ1-2, the complete variable domain is GAGVSQSPRYKVTKRGQDVALRCDPISGHVSLYWYRQALGQGPEFLTYFNYEAQQDKSGLPNDRFSAERPEGSISTLTIQRTEQRDSAMYRCASSSDGGGGYTFGSGTRLTVV.